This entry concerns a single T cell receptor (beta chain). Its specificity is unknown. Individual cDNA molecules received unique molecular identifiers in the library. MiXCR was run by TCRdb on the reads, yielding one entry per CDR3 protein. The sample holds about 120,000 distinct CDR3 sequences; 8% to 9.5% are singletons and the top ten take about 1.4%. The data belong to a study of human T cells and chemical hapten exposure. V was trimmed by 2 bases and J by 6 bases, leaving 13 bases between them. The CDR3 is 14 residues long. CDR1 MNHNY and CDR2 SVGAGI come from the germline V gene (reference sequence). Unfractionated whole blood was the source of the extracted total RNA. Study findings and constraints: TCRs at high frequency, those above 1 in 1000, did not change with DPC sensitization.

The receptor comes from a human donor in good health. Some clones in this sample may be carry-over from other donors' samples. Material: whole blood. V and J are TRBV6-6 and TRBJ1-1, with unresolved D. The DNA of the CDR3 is TGTGCCAGCAGTTACGCCACAGCTCTAGCTGAAGCTTTCTTT. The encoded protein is CASSYATALAEAFF.